The next 28 T cell receptor beta chains were all read from a single sample in a study of blood T cell repertoires in COVID-19 (dated by TCRdb to the early 2020s). Library preparation employed the immunoSEQ multiplex PCR assay. TCRdb mirrors the immuneACCESS table, restricted to in-frame sequences. Some clones are absent from its copies; in checked studies, under half trace to an unresolved V gene, and the reason for the others is unknown. The sample table lists about 280,000 clones, 80% to 90% of them with a count of one. The top ten clones comprise 7.5% to 10% of the sample. Sequencing was carried out using peripheral blood. The source is a woman aged 50 to 60 who had recovered from COVID-19.

V gene TRBV3-1 (or the pseudogene TRBV3-2) combines with J gene TRBJ1-1; 7 nucleotides align to TRBD1. The V and J ends lost 7 bases and 3 bases, in that order; junction bases with no gene match: 11. Germline V gives CDR1 LGHDT, CDR2 YNNKEL (reference sequence). This CDR3 spans 15 amino acids. CDR3 nucleotides: TGTGCCAGCACCCATACAGGGGCCTATCACACTGAAGCTTTCTTT. Amino acid sequence: CASTHTGAYHTEAFF.

In its sample, this clone was seen once. The chain uses TRBV7-9 and TRBJ2-3, with a possible D match to TRBD1 (7 bases). Germline V lookup: CDR1 SEHNR, CDR2 FQNEAQ (reference sequence). The CDR3 totals 17 residues. V was shortened by 5 bases and J by 4 bases, with 22 bases between the two germline ends. CDR3 sequence reads: CASSPRLGGGYSDTQYF. The CDR3 region has the DNA TGTGCCAGCAGCCCTCGCCTAGGAGGGGGCTACTCAGATACGCAGTATTTT.

The chain carries TRBV11-1 and TRBJ1-1; 8 nucleotides line up with TRBD1. Germline CDR1 and CDR2: SGHAT and FQDESV (reference sequence). V gave up 1 base and J gave up 13 bases; unmatched junction bases: 11. The CDR3 consists of 14 residues. This CDR3 is CASSLDPLRTGLFF. The CDR3 DNA is TGTGCCAGCAGCTTAGATCCTTTACGGACAGGGCTTTTCTTT.

CDR3: CASSFSGGIGNEQYF. The CDR3 DNA follows: TGTGCCAGCAGCTTCTCAGGGGGCATTGGTAACGAGCAGTACTTC. The rearrangement joins TRBV5-8 to TRBJ2-7; 8 bases line up with TRBD1. The V gene's germline CDR1 is SGHTS and CDR2 YDEGEE. The CDR3 covers 15 residues. With V trimmed by 2 bases and J by 5 bases, 9 bases remained unmatched. Based on the CDR3 plus reference TRBV5-8 and TRBJ2-7, the full variable domain is EAGVTQSPTHLIKTRGQQATLRCSPISGHTSVYWYQQALGLGLQFLLWYDEGEERNRGNFPPRFSGRQFPNYSSELNVNALELEDSALYLCASSFSGGIGNEQYFGPGTRLTVT.

CDR3 sequence (DNA): TGTGCCAGCCGGGGACAGAGCAATGAGCAGTTCTTC. This encodes CASRGQSNEQFF. The J gene is TRBJ2-1, the V gene TRBV6-6; 7 bases fit TRBD1. Germline values: CDR1 MNHNY, CDR2 SVGAGI (reference sequence). The CDR3 spans 12 residues. The V gene end was trimmed by 8 bases and the J gene end by 6 bases; junction bases not matched to a gene: 4.

Note on this clone: Other nucleotide sequences in the sample specify the same CDR3. The genes are TRBV30 and TRBJ1-1; no clear D. Germline V lookup: CDR1 GTSNPN, CDR2 SVGIG (reference sequence). V was trimmed by 0 bases and J by 3 bases, leaving 8 bases between them. The CDR3 spans 13 residues. CDR3 bases: TGTGCCTGGAGTGTATCGGGGTACACTGAAGCTTTCTTT. Amino acid sequence: CAWSVSGYTEAFF.

V is TRBV18 and J is TRBJ2-5; D might be TRBD2 (5 bases). The CDR3 is 16 residues long. V lost 0 bases to trimming and J lost 3 bases, with 14 bases between them. From germline, CDR1 is KGHSH and CDR2 LQKENI. CDR3: CASSPPRGRSEETQYF. CDR3 bases: TGTGCCAGCTCACCACCGCGAGGGAGAAGTGAAGAGACCCAGTACTTC.

The rearrangement uses TRBV4-3 and TRBJ2-1, with TRBD2 matching over 9 bases. After removal of 3 bases from V and 5 bases from J, the junction contained 8 bases not matched to a gene. This CDR3 is built from 16 residues. Germline loops: CDR1 LGHNA, CDR2 YSLEER. The CDR3 nucleotides are TGCGCCAGCAGCCAGGGTAGCGGGAGAGGACACAATGAGCAGTTCTTC. Protein: CASSQGSGRGHNEQFF.

V is TRBV7-3 and J is TRBJ2-3, with 12 bases aligning to TRBD2. The trim removed 4 bases at V and 7 bases at J, leaving 12 bases unmatched. From germline, CDR1 is SGHTA and CDR2 FQGTGA. The CDR3 consists of 17 residues. The CDR3 nucleotides read TGTGCCAGCAGCTCCATACCTCTAGCGGGGGGGCCGTATACGCAGTATTTT. It translates to CASSSIPLAGGPYTQYF.

This chain joins TRBV14 and TRBJ1-6; no reliable D call. The V gene's germline CDR1 is SGHDN and CDR2 FVKESK. The CDR3 runs 15 residues. V was trimmed by 4 bases and J by 6 bases, leaving 13 bases between them. CDR3: CASSPGRNSNSPLHF. The CDR3 nucleotides are TGTGCCAGCAGCCCCGGCCGGAACAGTAATTCACCCCTCCACTTT. The full variable domain, with the rest looked up from reference TRBV14 and TRBJ1-6, is EAGVTQFPSHSVIEKGQTVTLRCDPISGHDNLYWYRRVMGKEIKFLLHFVKESKQDESGMPNNRFLAERTGGTYSTLKVQPAELEDSGVYFCASSPGRNSNSPLHFGNGTRLTVT.

The chain employs TRBV15 and TRBJ2-2; 12 positions agree with TRBD2. With 3 bases clipped from V and 8 bases from J, the junction kept 10 bases outside the gene matches. The CDR3 sequence is 17 residues long. Looked up from germline, CDR1 is LNHNV and CDR2 is YYDKDF (reference sequence). The CDR3 coding sequence is TGTGCCACCAGCAGGCGACTAGCGGGAGACCTGGATGGGGAGCTGTTTTTT. Amino acids: CATSRRLAGDLDGELFF.

The V gene is TRBV24-1, the J gene TRBJ2-2, with 10 bases lining up with TRBD2. CDR1 KGHDR and CDR2 SFDVKD come from the germline V gene. V lost 6 bases to trimming and J lost 6 bases; unmatched junction nucleotides: 6. The CDR3 spans 15 residues. CDR3 DNA: TGTGCCACCAGTCGGTCTAGCGGGAGAGCCGGGGAGCTGTTTTTT. Its protein is CATSRSSGRAGELFF.

The genes are TRBV18 and TRBJ1-5, with TRBD1 matching 10 bases. The length of the CDR3 is 15 residues. Germline V CDR1 and CDR2: KGHSH, LQKENI. With V trimmed by 3 bases and J by 6 bases, 5 bases remained unmatched. For the CDR3, the DNA is TGTGCCAGCTCACCGGGGACAGGGGTGGGTCAGCCCCAGCATTTT. Protein sequence: CASSPGTGVGQPQHF.

The chain is built from TRBV27 and TRBJ1-1; D unclear. Trimming pared 8 bases from V and 0 bases from J, leaving 10 bases between. Germline CDR1 and CDR2: MNHEY and SMNVEV (reference sequence). This CDR3 comprises 13 residues. CDR3 in amino acids: CASRRTLNTEAFF. The DNA for the CDR3 is TGTGCCAGCCGGAGGACTCTGAACACTGAAGCTTTCTTT.

Only one count was recorded for this clone. This sequence joins TRBV5-5 and TRBJ1-3; 8 bases line up with TRBD1. Losses at the gene ends were 4 bases for V and 7 bases for J; bases not matched to a gene: 7. The CDR3 runs 14 residues. Germline CDR1 and CDR2: SGHKS and YYEKEE (reference sequence). Written as DNA, the CDR3 is TGTGCCAGCAGCAGGCGCAGGGGGCAGAACACCATATATTTT. Amino acid sequence: CASSRRRGQNTIYF.

This chain links TRBV2 with TRBJ1-5; 9 nucleotides line up with TRBD1. Trimming took 0 bases from V and 4 from J; bases not matched to a gene: 4. The CDR3 covers 16 residues. Germline V gene data show CDR1 as SNHLY and CDR2 as FYNNEI. The CDR3 here is CASSEAFDRGNQPQHF. In nucleotides, the CDR3 is TGTGCCAGCAGTGAAGCGTTCGACAGGGGGAATCAGCCCCAGCATTTT.

The chain employs TRBV27 and TRBJ2-2, with 9 positions matching TRBD1. Germline values: CDR1 MNHEY, CDR2 SMNVEV (reference sequence). This CDR3 spans 17 amino acids. V dropped 2 bases and J dropped 4; count of bases not matched to a gene: 8. DNA for the CDR3: TGTGCCAGCAGTTTAAAACAGGGGGCGCAGGGCACCGGGGAGCTGTTTTTT. This sequence encodes CASSLKQGAQGTGELFF.

J is TRBJ2-2 and V is TRBV5-1; 9 bases align to TRBD1. The CDR3 runs 16 residues. Unmatched junction bases numbered 7, after V lost 1 base and J lost 6 bases. Germline assignment: CDR1 SGHRS and CDR2 YFSETQ. CDR3 nucleotide sequence: TGCGCCAGCAGCTTGCCGGACAGGGGCCCACCCGGGGAGCTGTTTTTT. Translated, it gives CASSLPDRGPPGELFF.

The CDR3 DNA is TGTGCCAGCCGTGTGGACAGGCTCCTCAAAAACATTCAGTACTTC. It is translated as CASRVDRLLKNIQYF. The chain is built from TRBV2 and TRBJ2-4; TRBD1 matches 7 bases. With V trimmed by 8 bases and J by 3 bases, 10 bases remained unmatched. This CDR3 has 15 residues. Germline assignment: CDR1 SNHLY and CDR2 FYNNEI. The full variable domain, its missing parts supplied by reference TRBV2 and TRBJ2-4, is EPEVTQTPSHQVTQMGQEVILRCVPISNHLYFYWYRQILGQKVEFLVSFYNNEISEKSEIFDDQFSVERPDGSNFTLKIRSTKLEDSAMYFCASRVDRLLKNIQYFGAGTRLSVL.

The chain links TRBV7-2 to TRBJ1-2; 8 bases are shared with TRBD1. The CDR3 runs 15 residues. CDR1 and CDR2 from the germline V gene are SGHTA and FQGNSA. V gave up 1 base and J gave up 6 bases; unmatched junction bases: 7. The CDR3: CASSLENRGVDGYTF. DNA of the CDR3: TGTGCCAGCAGCTTAGAAAACAGGGGGGTGGATGGCTACACCTTC.

V gene TRBV27 combines with J gene TRBJ1-2, with 7 bases lining up with TRBD1. This CDR3 contains 15 residues. The V gene's germline CDR1 is MNHEY and CDR2 SMNVEV (reference sequence). Trimming removed 1 base from V and 3 bases from J; junction bases left unmatched: 5. The CDR3 bases are TGTGCCAGCAGTTTATTCGGGCAGGGGGACTATGGCTACACCTTC. It specifies CASSLFGQGDYGYTF.

The V gene is TRBV7-2, the J gene TRBJ2-7; D may be TRBD1 (6 bases). The germline V gene has CDR1 SGHTA and CDR2 FQGNSA. The V and J ends lost 1 base and 0 bases respectively, with 10 bases between them. The CDR3 covers 15 residues. The CDR3 coding sequence is TGTGCCAGCAGCTTAGTTGTGGGGGCCTCCTACGAGCAGTACTTC. Its translation is CASSLVVGASYEQYF.

This clone was recorded once. The gene calls are TRBV5-3 and TRBJ1-5; 7 bases line up with TRBD1. TRBV5-3 is labeled an ORF, and its function is uncertain. The ends lost 3 bases at V and 2 bases at J; junction bases unmatched: 8. The CDR3 has 16 amino acids. CDR3 bases: TGTGCCAGAAGCTCTCAACAGGGGTTTGGCAATCAGCCCCAGCATTTT. As protein: CARSSQQGFGNQPQHF.

The rearrangement links TRBV6-2 or TRBV6-3 to TRBJ1-2; D not certain. Germline-derived CDR1 and CDR2 are MNHEY and SVGEGT. CDR3 length equals 13 residues. V dropped 6 bases and J dropped 4 bases, with 12 bases sitting between them. CDR3 DNA: TGTGCCAGCAGCCCTACAGACCTCTATGGCTACACCTTC. This encodes CASSPTDLYGYTF.

This clone was recorded once. This sequence joins TRBV6-5 and TRBJ2-7; D not resolved. V was cut by 0 bases and J by 4 bases, with 7 bases left in between. This CDR3 is built from 13 residues. Per the germline V gene, CDR1 is MNHEY and CDR2 is SVGAGI. The DNA for the CDR3 is TGTGCCAGCAGTTACTCCCTCGGGTACGAGCAGTACTTC. This encodes CASSYSLGYEQYF.

V gene TRBV7-8 combines with J gene TRBJ1-1; possibly TRBD1 for D (5 bases). The CDR3 has 13 residues. From germline, CDR1 is SGHVS and CDR2 FQNEAQ. V was cut by 3 bases and J by 3 bases, with 8 bases left in between. In nucleotides, the CDR3 is TGTGCCAGCAGCTTTGACAGACACACTGAAGCTTTCTTT. Its protein is CASSFDRHTEAFF. Drawing the rest from reference TRBV7-8 and TRBJ1-1, the complete variable domain is GAGVSQSPRYKVAKRGQDVALRCDPISGHVSLFWYQQALGQGPEFLTYFQNEAQLDKSGLPSDRFFAERPEGSVSTLKIQRTQQEDSAVYLCASSFDRHTEAFFGQGTRLTVV.

This rearrangement joins TRBV24-1 to TRBJ2-3; 7 bases fit TRBD1. Looked up from germline, CDR1 is KGHDR and CDR2 is SFDVKD. With 3 bases clipped from V and 4 bases from J, the junction kept 3 bases outside the gene matches. This CDR3 comprises 14 residues. The CDR3: CATSDEQGSDTQYF. Written as DNA, the CDR3 is TGTGCCACCAGTGATGAACAGGGGTCAGATACGCAGTATTTT.

The rearrangement uses TRBV6-5 and TRBJ1-6; D is possibly TRBD1 (5 bases). The CDR3 runs 13 residues. Trimming removed 6 bases from V and 7 bases from J, with 10 bases in between. The V gene's germline CDR1 is MNHEY and CDR2 SVGAGI. The CDR3 nucleotides read TGTGCCAGCAGCCCAGGGAGGAATTCACCCCTCCACTTT. It codes for CASSPGRNSPLHF.